This T cell receptor (beta chain) comes out of a study of T cells after yellow fever vaccination. General study findings and limits: The secondary response was weaker, and its peak arrived faster, on day 5 versus 15.

The CDR3 totals 13 residues. Trimming cost V 3 bases and J 6 bases, with 12 bases left between them. Germline-derived CDR1 and CDR2 are DFQATT and SNEGSKA (reference sequence). Each CDR3 protein is one row after TCRdb ran MiXCR on the 5' RACE reads. The sample includes nearly 550,000 distinct CDR3 sequences, about 19% of them seen just once. Note on this clonotype: The target antigen is unknown.

Here the sequenced sample was PBMCs, taken 15 days after the yellow fever booster vaccination. The chain combines TRBV20-1 with TRBJ2-1, with D possibly called TRBD1 or TRBD2 (5 bases each). This TCR was recovered from a man aged 30 to 45 who received the YFV17D yellow fever vaccine. The CDR3 loop is CSASPGTFNEQFF. CDR3 DNA: TGCAGTGCTAGCCCCGGGACCTTCAATGAGCAGTTCTTC.